This T cell receptor (beta chain) stems from a study of blood T cell repertoires in COVID-19. Study as a whole: Samples taken during acute and convalescent COVID-19 were collected in the United States, Italy and Spain. The analysed material was cDNA or gDNA that came from T cells, B-cell-depleted T cells, or PBMCs.

In the source study's methods: Estimation of nucleated cell counts relied on the amplification of reference gene primers. The data were produced by immunoSEQ multiplex PCR, yet TCRdb's version contains in-frame clones alone and is incomplete. V and J calls and clone size are as listed in that table; D and trimming were resolved from the DNA. The table records more than 300,000 clones, over 70% of them present only once. Trimming removed 1 base from V and 2 bases from J, with 15 bases in between. The CDR3 has 16 residues. Germline lookup yields CDR1 SGHVS and CDR2 FQNEAQ. The clonotype originates from a woman aged 45-60 years with COVID-19, enrolled during active disease. V gene TRBV7-8 combines with J gene TRBJ2-7; the D gene is possibly TRBD2 (6 bases). Sequenced input: peripheral blood. The CDR3 loop is CASSLVGREVAYEQYF. The DNA for the CDR3 is TGTGCCAGCAGCTTAGTGGGCAGGGAGGTCGCCTACGAGCAGTACTTC.